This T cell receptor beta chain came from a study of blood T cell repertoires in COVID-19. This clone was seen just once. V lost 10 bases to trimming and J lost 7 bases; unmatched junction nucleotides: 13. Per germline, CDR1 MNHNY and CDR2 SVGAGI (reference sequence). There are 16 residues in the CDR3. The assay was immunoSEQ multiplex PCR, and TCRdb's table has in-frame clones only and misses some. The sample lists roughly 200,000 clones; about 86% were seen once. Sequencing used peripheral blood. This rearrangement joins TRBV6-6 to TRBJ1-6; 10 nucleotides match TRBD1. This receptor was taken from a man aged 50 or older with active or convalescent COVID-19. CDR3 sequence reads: CATMGGWDRGNSPLHF. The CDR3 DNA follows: TGTGCCACGATGGGGGGATGGGACAGGGGCAATTCACCCCTCCACTTT.